This TCR beta chain was observed in a study of T cells in Graves' hyperthyroidism and ophthalmopathy (dated 2019 in TCRdb). About the investigation overall: Peripheral blood samples were taken at initial diagnosis, before any treatment was given. To identify distinguishing TCR V-J signatures, a discovery cohort of some 99 patients was used, comprising some 43 with Graves' ophthalmopathy and approximately 58 with stable Graves' hyperthyroidism. An independent validation cohort of some 18 hyperthyroidism patients and about 15 patients who later progressed to ophthalmopathy tested prospective prediction of ophthalmopathy. The 100 discovery patients were randomly split 7:3 into training and test sets. In addition, the study compared T-cell repertoires in thyroid tissue and in blood from about six Graves' hyperthyroidism patients. Following sampling, methimazole starting at 30 mg daily was given to hyperthyroidism patients, and high-dose intravenous methylprednisolone was given to ophthalmopathy patients. The paper describes TCR Vbeta CDR3 sequencing of 135 peripheral blood samples, made up of 43 ophthalmopathy patients, approximately 73 hyperthyroidism patients and some 17 progressor patients.

TCR beta CDR3 regions were amplified from RNA transcripts. A first-round RT-PCR of the TCR CDR3 used the HTBI primer set with the Qiagen OneStep RT-PCR kit. Libraries were constructed in a second round of multiplex PCR, after which size selection and purification were performed. The libraries were sequenced on an Illumina HiSeq2000 using paired-end 100 bp reads. In the paper's pipeline: SOAPnuke was used to process the raw data, removing reads that contained adapters or uncalled bases, had a mean Phred below 15, or lacked an exact match to the constant primer or identifier. COPE v1.2.5 was used to merge the high-quality paired reads, and each unique nucleotide sequence was defined as a clonotype. MiTCR v1.1 was used to align clonotypes to the IMGT TRBV, TRBD and TRBJ reference segments. Only V-J combinations with frequency above 0.0001, covering approximately 99% of repertoires, were analysed. The TCS score was defined as the ratio of F50 (clonal expansion) to E x V (chaos), calculated using BLOSUM62-based TCRdist between CDR3 peptides within each V-J. Welch's t-statistics and random forest reduced 500 to 550 V-J features to roughly 13, which were used in a naive Bayes classifier (R e1071). The public reads were run again by TCRdb, first through fastp at Q25 and then through MiXCR, and only productive beta chains were kept. Every entry covers one CDR3 protein and lists the most common genes and DNA from its rows. TCRdb's processing, not the authors', yielded these V and J calls. The sample table records about 350,000 distinct CDR3 sequences; more than 11% of these occur just once. Around 23% of the sample goes to the ten largest clones.

Stable Graves' hyperthyroidism was defined as the absence of progression to ophthalmopathy over 18 months of follow-up. The hyperthyroidism patients were between 18 and 65 years old and newly diagnosed, with a disease duration of less than 2 months. Patients with uncontrolled infections, other autoimmune diseases, pregnancy or lactation were excluded. Clinical symptoms, serum thyroxine and TRAb, thyroid ultrasound, and orbital computed tomography formed the basis for the diagnoses. Ficoll-Paque density gradient centrifugation was used to isolate PBMCs from 10 ml of fresh peripheral blood. Trizol reagent was used to extract total RNA, and RNA quality was then checked on an Agilent 2100 Bioanalyzer. The research as a whole found: No statistical method was used to set the sample size in advance, and investigators knew the group allocation. Ophthalmopathy was separated from stable hyperthyroidism by a 13 V-J signature model, with 85% to 90% sensitivity and about 81% specificity obtained in cross-validation and 80%/75% obtained in testing. Blood samples also contained most of the expanded thyroid clonotypes (frequency above 0.001), which suggests that blood repertoires may reflect thyroid immune responses. During validation, the model predicted progression to ophthalmopathy a median of about 6.5 months ahead of onset, with around 71% sensitivity and under 85% specificity.

To note about this clonotype: The antigen this receptor binds is unknown. Base qualities are not at hand, and no much larger clone is one base apart.

Trimming leaves V shorter by 4 bases and J shorter by 7 bases, with the junction holding 9 bases beyond the gene matches. The CDR3 measures 15 amino acids from cysteine to phenylalanine. Only the CDR3 DNA is retained, 45 bases long and in frame from the first base. Per the germline V gene, KGHDR is the CDR1 and SFDVKD is the CDR2. What was sequenced was blood. This chain is built from TRBV24-1 and TRBJ2-1, and TRBD2 matches 7 of the central bases. The TCR was taken from a woman in her twenties or thirties with Graves' hyperthyroidism. The CDR3 protein: CATSEPGTILNEQFF. In nucleotides, the sequence is TGTGCCACCAGTGAGCCTGGGACTATTCTAAATGAGCAGTTCTTC.